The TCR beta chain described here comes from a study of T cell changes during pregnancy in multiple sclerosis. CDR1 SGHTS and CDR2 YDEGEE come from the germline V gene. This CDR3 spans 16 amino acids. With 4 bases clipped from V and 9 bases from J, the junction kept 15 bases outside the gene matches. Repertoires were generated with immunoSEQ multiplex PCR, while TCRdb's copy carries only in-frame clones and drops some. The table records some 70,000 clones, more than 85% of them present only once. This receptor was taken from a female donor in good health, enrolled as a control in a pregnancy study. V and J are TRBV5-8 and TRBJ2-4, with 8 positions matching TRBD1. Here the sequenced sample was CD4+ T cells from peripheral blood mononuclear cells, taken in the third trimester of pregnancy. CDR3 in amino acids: CASSEPQGAGYGIQYF. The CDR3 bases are TGTGCCAGCAGCGAACCCCAGGGGGCGGGATACGGCATTCAGTACTTC.